These 25 T cell receptor beta chains came from one sample sequenced in a study of Graves' ophthalmopathy and Graves' hyperthyroidism (dated by TCRdb to the late 2010s). Sequenced using an Illumina HiSeq 2000. For repertoire sequencing, TCR beta CDR3 regions were amplified from RNA transcripts. HTBI primers and the Qiagen OneStep RT-PCR kit were used in a first-round RT-PCR, which was followed by a second-round multiplex PCR, size selection and purification. The public reads were reprocessed in TCRdb via fastp at Q25 and MiXCR, keeping in-frame beta chains. Each CDR3 protein appears once, grouped with its most common genes and DNA. Present in this sample are 680,000 or so distinct CDR3 sequences, 20% to 25% of which were seen just once. Around 7% of the sample comes from the top ten. Sequencing was carried out using peripheral blood. These receptors were obtained from a woman under 30 with stable Graves' hyperthyroidism. Some clones in this sample may be carry-over from other donors' samples. Donor details come from another sample of the same person, matched by shared clones.

This clonotype was seen at least ten times. In nucleotides, the CDR3 is TGTGCCAGCAGCTTGCAGGCCGGCCAAGAGACCCAGTACTTC. Translated, it gives CASSLQAGQETQYF. This chain links TRBV7-3 with TRBJ2-5; no firm D call. Germline V gene sequence: CDR1 SGHTA, CDR2 FQGTGA. The V end was cut by 3 bases, the J end by 1 base, with 9 bases between. The CDR3 is made up of 14 amino acids.

V gene TRBV27 combines with J gene TRBJ1-6; tentative D call: TRBD1 (6 bases). This CDR3 comprises 15 residues. Germline-derived CDR1 and CDR2 are MNHEY and SMNVEV (reference sequence). V was clipped by 8 bases and J by 1 base, with 12 bases between them. CDR3 residues: CASRLGTSYNSPLHF. The CDR3 DNA reads as TGTGCCAGCCGCCTGGGGACATCCTATAATTCACCCCTCCACTTT.

The genes are TRBV6-5 and TRBJ1-2; unclear D gene. The ends were cut back, 7 bases at V and 3 bases at J, with 12 bases in the middle. The CDR3 runs to 13 residues. Germline CDR1 is MNHEY and CDR2 is SVGAGI. The CDR3 protein is CASNLDEDYGYTF. The CDR3 region has the DNA TGTGCCAGCAATTTAGATGAAGACTATGGCTACACCTTC.

This clonotype came up once. The J gene is TRBJ1-2, the V gene TRBV29-1; 8 nucleotides agree with TRBD1. Germline trimming cut 6 bases from V and 3 bases from J; bases unmatched to any gene: 6. Germline lookup yields CDR1 SQVTM and CDR2 ANQGSEA. CDR3 length: 13 residues. The CDR3 bases are TGCAGCGTAGGCGTGGGACAGGACTATGGCTACACCTTC. It specifies CSVGVGQDYGYTF.

This clonotype was counted many times. The chain links TRBV2 to TRBJ1-1, with D unclear. The CDR3 loop spans 13 amino acids. The germline gives CDR1 SNHLY, CDR2 FYNNEI. Trimming cost V 3 bases and J 4 bases, with 9 bases left between them. The CDR3 sequence: CASSDGAPTEAFF. In DNA form, the CDR3 reads TGTGCCAGCAGTGACGGCGCGCCCACTGAAGCTTTCTTT.

Note on this clonotype: A read error may explain this, as a much larger clone is one base away. This chain connects TRBV12-3 or TRBV12-4 to TRBJ2-7, with D possibly being TRBD1 (6 bases). This CDR3 comprises 13 residues. The V end lost 2 bases, the J end lost 4 bases, and 9 bases lay between the germline ends. CDR3 nucleotide sequence: TGTGCCAGCAGTTTAATACAGGGATACGAGCAGTACTTC. This gives the protein CASSLIQGYEQYF.

This clonotype was counted many times. This sequence joins TRBV20-1 and TRBJ1-1; D gene unclear. V lost 0 bases, J lost 4 bases, and 18 bases lay in between. Germline CDR1 reads DFQATT; CDR2 reads SNEGSKA (reference sequence). This CDR3 has 16 amino acids. CDR3 in DNA: TGCAGTGCTAGAGATTTGAGGAAAGGTTGGACCACTGAAGCTTTCTTT. Its protein product is CSARDLRKGWTTEAFF.

The table lists this clonotype with a few counts. The chain employs TRBV7-2 and TRBJ2-6; TRBD2 is a possible D gene (5 bases). Germline CDR1 SGHTA, CDR2 FQGNSA. The CDR3 consists of 15 residues. Trimming took 3 bases from V and 2 from J, leaving 8 bases between them. The CDR3 reads CASSFEGTGANVLTF. The DNA for the CDR3 is TGTGCCAGCAGCTTCGAGGGTACTGGGGCCAACGTCCTGACTTTC.

The sample holds many counts of this clonotype. This chain uses TRBV2 with TRBJ1-2, with 7 nucleotides matching TRBD1. This CDR3 has 13 residues. CDR1 and CDR2 from the germline V gene are SNHLY and FYNNEI. V gave up 4 bases and J gave up 7 bases; unmatched junction bases: 6. Here the CDR3 reads CASSVKGAVGYTF. In DNA form, the CDR3 reads TGTGCCAGCAGTGTTAAGGGGGCAGTTGGCTACACCTTC.

The gene calls are TRBV27 and TRBJ2-6; no firm D call. Trimming cost V 4 bases and J 2 bases, with 9 bases left between them. Per germline, CDR1 MNHEY and CDR2 SMNVEV (reference sequence). The CDR3 contains 15 residues. The CDR3 DNA sequence: TGTGCCAGCAGTTCTATAGGTACTGGGGCCAACGTCCTGACTTTC. It codes for CASSSIGTGANVLTF.

V usage is TRBV20-1 and J usage is TRBJ1-2; 9 positions match TRBD1. Germline V gene sequence: CDR1 DFQATT, CDR2 SNEGSKA (reference sequence). The CDR3 length is 14 residues. The ends lost 6 bases at V and 4 bases at J; junction bases unmatched: 9. In DNA form, the CDR3 reads TGCAGTGCCAGAACGGGACAGGGAGTCTATGGCTACACCTTC. This codes for CSARTGQGVYGYTF.

This clonotype was observed many times. CDR3 residues: CASSDSGQGASPLHF. CDR3 in DNA: TGTGCCAGCAGTGACTCGGGACAGGGGGCTTCACCCCTCCACTTT. The rearrangement links TRBV6-4 to TRBJ1-6; 12 bases agree with TRBD1. Per germline, CDR1 MRHNA and CDR2 SNTAGT. The CDR3 extends over 15 amino acids. V lost 0 bases to trimming and J lost 9 bases; unmatched junction nucleotides: 0.

This clonotype has at least ten counts. This chain links TRBV6-1 with TRBJ1-2; D uncertain. V gave up 3 bases and J gave up 5 bases, with 7 bases separating them. Germline CDR1 reads MNHNS; CDR2 reads SASEGT. The CDR3 is made up of 12 amino acids. As DNA, the CDR3 is TGTGCCAGCAGTGAGGGAGGGTATGGCTACACCTTC. Protein product: CASSEGGYGYTF.

This clonotype was picked up many times. This chain links TRBV27 with TRBJ1-5; D may be TRBD1 (5 bases). The germline V gene encodes CDR1 MNHEY and CDR2 SMNVEV (reference sequence). CDR3 length: 15 residues. Trimming stripped 3 bases from V and 6 bases from J, with 15 bases between. The CDR3 reads CASSLVGGAIQPQHF. In DNA, the CDR3 is TGTGCCAGCAGTTTGGTTGGCGGGGCAATTCAGCCCCAGCATTTT.

This clonotype was seen repeatedly, ten times or more. The chain joins TRBV7-8 to TRBJ2-5; 10 bases are a match to TRBD2. CDR3 length: 15 amino acids. Looked up from germline, CDR1 is SGHVS and CDR2 is FQNEAQ. After removal of 4 bases from V and 3 bases from J, the junction contained 5 bases not matched to a gene. In DNA form, the CDR3 reads TGTGCCAGCAGCTCTAGCGGGGGTATGGAAGAGACCCAGTACTTC. Amino acid sequence: CASSSSGGMEETQYF.

This clonotype was seen repeatedly, ten times or more. V usage is TRBV28 and J usage is TRBJ1-2; 7 positions match TRBD1. V shed 4 bases and J 4 bases; nucleotides not matched to a gene: 6. The CDR3 is made up of 14 amino acids. Germline CDR1 reads MDHEN; CDR2 reads SYDVKM. In nucleotides, the CDR3 is TGTGCCAGCAGTTCCGGGACAGTTCTCTATGGCTACACCTTC. Translation gives CASSSGTVLYGYTF.

This clonotype was counted at least ten times. The chain uses TRBV19 and TRBJ1-2, with unresolved D. Per the germline V gene, CDR1 is LNHDA and CDR2 is SQIVND (reference sequence). Trimming cost V 3 bases and J 0 bases, with 14 bases left between them. The CDR3 sequence is 16 residues long. In DNA, the CDR3 is TGTGCCAGTAGTATGGTCCTGGGCAATCCTAACTATGGCTACACCTTC. This translates into CASSMVLGNPNYGYTF.

This clonotype has just a few counts. The chain is built from TRBV18 and TRBJ1-1; D might be TRBD1 (5 bases). The CDR3 extends over 17 amino acids. V lost 6 bases, J lost 3 bases, and 23 bases lay in between. In germline, CDR1 is KGHSH, CDR2 LQKENI. CDR3 DNA: TGTGCCAGCTCCAACCTCCCCGCCAGGGCGGATCACACTGAAGCTTTCTTT. This sequence encodes CASSNLPARADHTEAFF.

This clonotype has ten or more counts. This rearrangement joins TRBV7-2 to TRBJ2-5, with TRBD1 matching 10 bases. This CDR3 contains 15 residues. Germline CDR1 SGHTA, CDR2 FQGNSA. The junction had 7 bases not matched to a gene; V was cut back by 5 bases and J by 4 bases. This chain's CDR3 is CASSPRDRGAETQYF. Written as DNA, the CDR3 is TGTGCCAGCAGCCCAAGGGACAGGGGAGCAGAGACCCAGTACTTC.

The rearrangement uses TRBV20-1 and TRBJ1-6; the D is unclear. This CDR3 comprises 15 residues. Per the germline V gene, CDR1 is DFQATT and CDR2 is SNEGSKA (reference sequence). Trimming removed 6 bases from V and 5 bases from J, with 17 bases in between. The CDR3 DNA follows: TGCAGTGCCCCCAGGACTGGCGGAAATAATTCACCCCTCCACTTT. The encoded protein is CSAPRTGGNNSPLHF.

This clonotype was detected ten times or more. The chain has TRBV5-1 and TRBJ1-1, with D hard to call. Looked up from germline, CDR1 is SGHRS and CDR2 is YFSETQ. The V end lost 6 bases, the J end lost 0 bases, and 6 bases lay between the germline ends. The CDR3 is 12 amino acids. CDR3 in DNA: TGCGCCAGCATGGGAGTGAACACTGAAGCTTTCTTT. Translation gives CASMGVNTEAFF. The variable domain in full, with the rest retrieved from reference TRBV5-1 and TRBJ1-1, is KAGVTQTPRYLIKTRGQQVTLSCSPISGHRSVSWYQQTPGQGLQFLFEYFSETQRNKGNFPGRFSGRQFSNSRSEMNVSTLELGDSALYLCASMGVNTEAFFGQGTRLTVV.

The table lists this clonotype with many counts. The chain links TRBV27 to TRBJ1-2, with D perhaps matching TRBD1 (5 bases). Germline CDR1 is MNHEY and CDR2 is SMNVEV (reference sequence). This CDR3 has 15 amino acids. V gave up 1 base and J gave up 5 bases, with 14 bases separating them. The CDR3 DNA is TGTGCCAGCAGTTTATTGGGGGGGGGGGTGTATGGCTACACCTTC. The encoded protein is CASSLLGGGVYGYTF.

The chain couples TRBV18 to TRBJ1-3; 7 positions agree with TRBD1. With 2 bases clipped from V and 4 bases from J, the junction kept 8 bases outside the gene matches. CDR1 and CDR2 from the germline V gene are KGHSH and LQKENI. The CDR3 loop spans 16 amino acids. DNA of the CDR3: TGTGCCAGCTCACCAACACAGGGGTTCTCAGGAAACACCATATATTTT. Translating gives CASSPTQGFSGNTIYF.

The chain is built from TRBV11-2 and TRBJ2-5; 9 bases align to TRBD1. CDR1 is SGHAT, CDR2 FQNNGV, per germline. The J segment lost 5 bases and the V segment lost 3 bases, leaving 4 bases of the junction unmatched. The CDR3 loop spans 14 amino acids. The DNA of the CDR3 is TGTGCCAGCAGCTTGGGACAGGGTTGGGAGACCCAGTACTTC. Its translation: CASSLGQGWETQYF.

This clonotype was seen many times. V is TRBV6-1 and J is TRBJ2-7; 7 bases align to TRBD1. V shed 6 bases, J shed 6 bases, and the junction held 11 bases outside the gene matches. This CDR3 is built from 14 residues. Germline CDR1 is MNHNS and CDR2 is SASEGT. The CDR3 loop reads CASSADRASLEQYF. The CDR3 DNA reads as TGTGCCAGCAGCGCCGACAGGGCGAGCCTCGAGCAGTACTTC.